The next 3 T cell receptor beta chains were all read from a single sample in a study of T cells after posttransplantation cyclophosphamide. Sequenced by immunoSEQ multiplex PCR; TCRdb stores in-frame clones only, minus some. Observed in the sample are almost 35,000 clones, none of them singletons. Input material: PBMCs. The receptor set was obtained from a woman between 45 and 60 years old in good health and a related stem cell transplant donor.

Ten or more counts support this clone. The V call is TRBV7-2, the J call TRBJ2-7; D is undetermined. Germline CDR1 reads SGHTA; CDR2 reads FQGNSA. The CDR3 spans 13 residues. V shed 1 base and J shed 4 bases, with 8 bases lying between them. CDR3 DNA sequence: TGTGCCAGCAGCTTAGATTTCACTTACGAGCAGTACTTC. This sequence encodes CASSLDFTYEQYF.

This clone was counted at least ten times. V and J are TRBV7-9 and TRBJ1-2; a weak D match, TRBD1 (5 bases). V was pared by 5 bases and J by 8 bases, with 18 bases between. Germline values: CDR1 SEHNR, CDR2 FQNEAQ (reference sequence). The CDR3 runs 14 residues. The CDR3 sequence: CASSLPTAFRGYTF. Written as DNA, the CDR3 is TGTGCCAGCAGCCTCCCGACAGCTTTCCGGGGCTACACCTTC.

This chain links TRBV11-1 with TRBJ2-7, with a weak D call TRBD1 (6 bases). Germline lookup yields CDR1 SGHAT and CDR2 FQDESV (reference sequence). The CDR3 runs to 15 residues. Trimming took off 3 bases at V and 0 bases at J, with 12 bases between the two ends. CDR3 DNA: TGTGCCAGCAGCTTGGCAAACAGGGACTCCTACGAGCAGTACTTC. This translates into CASSLANRDSYEQYF. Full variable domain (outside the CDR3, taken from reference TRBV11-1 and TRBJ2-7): EAEVAQSPRYKITEKSQAVAFWCDPISGHATLYWYRQILGQGPELLVQFQDESVVDDSQLPKDRFSAERLKGVDSTLKIQPAELGDSAMYLCASSLANRDSYEQYFGPGTRLTVT.